Presented here are 24 T cell receptor beta chains from one specimen sequenced in a study of blood T cells in healthy people across ages. Combining a sample-barcoded 5' primer with a J-beta primer mix, a second PCR ran for roughly 7 to 11 cycles. TCRdb fed the 5' RACE reads into MiXCR, producing one record per CDR3 protein. This sample carries some 1.5 million distinct CDR3 sequences, 42% of them seen once, and the ten largest clones take about 4.1%. Sequences were obtained from blood. Source of these receptors: a woman under 30 in good health.

V usage is TRBV7-2 and J usage is TRBJ2-1; 8 bases are a match to TRBD2. CDR1 and CDR2 (germline): SGHTA, FQGNSA. V was pared by 0 bases and J by 2 bases, with 6 bases of the junction left unmatched. The CDR3 runs 17 residues. The CDR3 nucleotides read TGTGCCAGCAGCTTAGCGAGGCGGGGGGATACCTACAATGAGCAGTTCTTC. It is translated as CASSLARRGDTYNEQFF.

Of note for this clonotype: A junction boundary mismatches the germline segment, possibly from a read error. The CDR3: CASSLGTRVMNAEAFF. CDR3 DNA sequence: TGTGCCAGCAGCTTGGGTACGAGAGTCATGAACGCTGAAGCTTTCTTT. The rearrangement links TRBV5-6 to TRBJ1-1; D gene unclear. The germline gives CDR1 SGHDT, CDR2 YYEEEE. This CDR3 is 16 amino acids long.

The V gene is TRBV29-1, the J gene TRBJ2-3, with TRBD2 as a possible D gene (6 bases). Trimming shortened V by 4 bases and J by 1 base, and 9 bases separated the two germline ends. CDR1 is SQVTM and CDR2 is ANQGSEA in the germline V gene. The CDR3 runs to 13 residues. The CDR3 DNA is TGCAGCGTTGCTAGCGCGGGCACAGATACGCAGTATTTT. Protein: CSVASAGTDTQYF.

The chain joins TRBV5-6 to TRBJ1-6; D gene unclear. The germline V gene encodes CDR1 SGHDT and CDR2 YYEEEE. The germline V and J ends were trimmed by 0 bases and 5 bases, with 9 bases remaining between them. The CDR3 loop spans 15 amino acids. The CDR3 spells CASSLGALNNSPLHF. Written as DNA, the CDR3 is TGTGCCAGCAGCTTGGGAGCTTTAAATAATTCACCCCTCCACTTT.

The rearrangement uses TRBV5-1 and TRBJ2-5; D is uncertain. The ends were cut back, 5 bases at V and 5 bases at J, with 16 bases in the middle. The CDR3 sequence is 14 residues long. Germline CDR1 is SGHRS and CDR2 is YFSETQ. Here the CDR3 reads CASSLLPGSETQYF. In DNA form, the CDR3 reads TGCGCCAGCAGTCTCCTCCCGGGTTCTGAGACCCAGTACTTC. Combining the CDR3 with reference TRBV5-1 and TRBJ2-5 gives the whole variable domain KAGVTQTPRYLIKTRGQQVTLSCSPISGHRSVSWYQQTPGQGLQFLFEYFSETQRNKGNFPGRFSGRQFSNSRSEMNVSTLELGDSALYLCASSLLPGSETQYFGPGTRLLVL.

This clonotype was observed a few times. The CDR3 loop is CASSLRGGRNTEAFF. The CDR3 bases are TGTGCCAGCAGTTTGCGGGGGGGTAGGAACACTGAAGCTTTCTTT. The chain joins TRBV28 to TRBJ1-1; tentative D call: TRBD1 (5 bases). The CDR3 is made up of 15 amino acids. Trimming stripped 3 bases from V and 1 base from J, with 12 bases between. Germline CDR1 and CDR2: MDHEN and SYDVKM. Full variable domain (missing parts from reference TRBV28 and TRBJ1-1): DVKVTQSSRYLVKRTGEKVFLECVQDMDHENMFWYRQDPGLGLRLIYFSYDVKMKEKGDIPEGYSVSREKKERFSLILESASTNQTSMYLCASSLRGGRNTEAFFGQGTRLTVV.

This clonotype was picked up a small number of times. V gene TRBV6-2 or TRBV6-3 combines with J gene TRBJ1-2; TRBD1 aligns across 7 bases. The CDR3 spans 15 residues. Germline V gives CDR1 MNHEY, CDR2 SVGEGT. V shed 6 bases, J shed 0 bases, and the junction held 7 bases outside the gene matches. The CDR3 sequence is CASRTGLKANYGYTF. CDR3 DNA sequence: TGTGCCAGCAGGACAGGGTTGAAAGCTAACTATGGCTACACCTTC.

The genes are TRBV5-8 and TRBJ2-3; weak D call: TRBD1 (5 bases). Germline CDR1 SGHTS, CDR2 YDEGEE. V gave up 7 bases and J gave up 3 bases, with 9 bases separating them. The CDR3 is 12 amino acids. The CDR3 DNA reads TGTGCCAGCGTCAGGGCAACAGATACGCAGTATTTT. This codes for CASVRATDTQYF.

This clonotype turned up a few times. This chain uses TRBV7-3 with TRBJ2-3; TRBD1 is a possible D gene (6 bases). In germline, CDR1 is SGHTA, CDR2 FQGTGA. The length of the CDR3 is 15 residues. Trimming removed 5 bases at V and 2 bases at J, with 14 bases between. CDR3 sequence reads: CASSPGVFPTDTQYF. The CDR3 DNA sequence: TGTGCCAGCAGCCCAGGGGTTTTCCCCACAGATACGCAGTATTTT.

This clonotype was seen a few times. V and J are TRBV12-3 or TRBV12-4 and TRBJ1-2, with D perhaps TRBD1 (5 bases). V was cut by 6 bases and J by 8 bases, with 16 bases left in between. The CDR3 sequence is 13 residues long. The CDR3 bases are TGTGCCAGCAGCCAGAGGGGACCGGTCGGCTACACCTTC. Its protein is CASSQRGPVGYTF.

The chain carries TRBV6-2 or TRBV6-3 and TRBJ2-7, with a possible D match to TRBD1 (6 bases). Germline V gene data show CDR1 as MNHEY and CDR2 as SVGEGT. Trimming took 2 bases from V and 2 from J, leaving 16 bases between them. CDR3 length equals 16 residues. CDR3 bases: TGTGCCAGCAGTTACGGACAGACGATGATACCCTACGAGCAGTACTTC. Residues: CASSYGQTMIPYEQYF.

This chain joins TRBV12-3 or TRBV12-4 and TRBJ2-5; D may match TRBD1 or TRBD2 (5 bases each). Trimming took 8 bases from V and 11 from J, leaving 24 bases between them. CDR3 length equals 14 residues. The CDR3 loop is CASSLAQVVDEQYF. The CDR3 DNA sequence: TGTGCCAGCTCCCTAGCACAGGTGGTCGATGAGCAGTACTTC.

The rearrangement links TRBV12-3 or TRBV12-4 to TRBJ1-4; 10 bases agree with TRBD1. V trimming: 6 bases; J trimming: 10 bases; junction bases outside the gene matches: 8. The CDR3 totals 14 residues. In nucleotides, the CDR3 is TGTGCCAGCAGCCCGGGACAGGGGATAGGAAAACTGTTTTTT. This codes for CASSPGQGIGKLFF.

As for this clonotype: The junction departs from the called germline gene at one end, perhaps through a read error. The J gene is TRBJ1-2, the V gene TRBV25-1; 7 nucleotides match TRBD1. Germline values: CDR1 MGHDK, CDR2 SYGVNS. The CDR3 is made up of 13 amino acids. CDR3 nucleotides: TGTGCCAGGAGTGGTCAGGGGGGCTATGGCTACACCTTC. This gives the protein CARSGQGGYGYTF.

V is TRBV28 and J is TRBJ1-2, with D perhaps TRBD1 (5 bases). CDR3 length: 14 amino acids. Germline lookup yields CDR1 MDHEN and CDR2 SYDVKM. Trimming stripped 5 bases from V and 6 bases from J, with 16 bases between. The CDR3 sequence: CASSMDTPGDGYTF. The CDR3 DNA reads as TGTGCCAGCAGTATGGACACCCCGGGGGATGGCTACACCTTC.

V gene TRBV6-2 or TRBV6-3 combines with J gene TRBJ2-3; TRBD1 agrees at 11 bases. Per the germline V gene, CDR1 is MNHEY and CDR2 is SVGEGT. The junction had 5 bases not matched to a gene; V was cut back by 5 bases and J by 4 bases. CDR3 length equals 15 residues. CDR3 sequence: CASSRTGGEADTQYF. The DNA of the CDR3 is TGTGCCAGCAGTCGGACAGGGGGCGAGGCAGATACGCAGTATTTT.

The chain links TRBV4-3 to TRBJ2-3; 10 bases are a match to TRBD2. The CDR3 extends over 16 amino acids. The V segment lost 1 base and the J segment 8 bases; nucleotides outside the gene matches: 9. Per germline, CDR1 LGHNA and CDR2 YSLEER. The CDR3 sequence: CASSQVAGGRSATQYF. CDR3 bases: TGCGCCAGCAGCCAAGTAGCGGGGGGCCGGTCCGCTACGCAGTATTTT.

The chain carries TRBV15 and TRBJ1-4; 8 nucleotides agree with TRBD1. With V trimmed by 1 base and J by 7 bases, 5 bases remained unmatched. Germline lookup yields CDR1 LNHNV and CDR2 YYDKDF (reference sequence). The CDR3 sequence is 15 residues long. CDR3: CATSRGGGQAEKLFF. In DNA form, the CDR3 reads TGTGCCACCAGCAGAGGAGGGGGACAGGCTGAAAAACTGTTTTTT.

This clonotype was observed a handful of times. V usage is TRBV7-9 and J usage is TRBJ2-7, with D perhaps TRBD2 (5 bases). The CDR3 covers 14 residues. The V and J ends lost 4 bases and 0 bases respectively, with 10 bases between them. CDR1 and CDR2 from the germline V gene are SEHNR and FQNEAQ (reference sequence). The CDR3 nucleotides read TGTGCCAGCAGCTGGACCGGGATCTCCTACGAGCAGTACTTC. Translating gives CASSWTGISYEQYF.

This chain links TRBV28 with TRBJ2-1; weak D call: TRBD1 (8 bases). The CDR3 consists of 15 residues. From germline, CDR1 is MDHEN and CDR2 SYDVKM. V was trimmed by 3 bases and J by 7 bases, leaving 16 bases between them. This CDR3 is CASSLNNRGGNEQFF. The CDR3, as DNA: TGTGCCAGCAGTTTGAACAACAGGGGGGGGAATGAGCAGTTCTTC.

This sequence joins TRBV2 and TRBJ2-5; D uncertain. The germline gives CDR1 SNHLY, CDR2 FYNNEI. This CDR3 has 13 residues. V was trimmed by 1 base and J by 2 bases, leaving 5 bases between them. The CDR3 region is CASSEVGQETQYF. CDR3 DNA: TGTGCCAGCAGTGAAGTGGGGCAAGAGACCCAGTACTTC. Using reference TRBV2 and TRBJ2-5 for the parts outside the CDR3, the full variable domain is EPEVTQTPSHQVTQMGQEVILRCVPISNHLYFYWYRQILGQKVEFLVSFYNNEISEKSEIFDDQFSVERPDGSNFTLKIRSTKLEDSAMYFCASSEVGQETQYFGPGTRLLVL.

This clonotype was recorded a few times. The chain recombines TRBV6-5 with TRBJ1-1; D remains unclear. V dropped 6 bases and J dropped 2 bases, with 16 bases sitting between them. The CDR3 is 15 amino acids. The germline V gene has CDR1 MNHEY and CDR2 SVGAGI. In nucleotides, the CDR3 is TGTGCCAGCAGGGGCGACCGGACCGCAAACACTGAAGCTTTCTTT. This gives the protein CASRGDRTANTEAFF.

The table lists this clonotype with a few counts. The V and J genes are TRBV29-1 and TRBJ2-1, with 8 bases fitting TRBD2. Losses at the gene ends were 6 bases for V and 0 bases for J; bases not matched to a gene: 7. CDR1 is SQVTM, CDR2 ANQGSEA, per germline. The CDR3 totals 15 residues. The CDR3 sequence is CSVSGGWGSYNEQFF. Here the CDR3 DNA reads TGCAGCGTGTCGGGGGGGTGGGGCTCCTACAATGAGCAGTTCTTC.

This clonotype has just a few counts. V gene TRBV4-3 combines with J gene TRBJ1-2; D unclear. V lost 3 bases, J lost 5 bases, and 10 bases lay in between. The CDR3 contains 13 residues. Germline V gene lookup returns CDR1 LGHNA and CDR2 YSLEER. The DNA for the CDR3 is TGCGCCAGCAGCCAGATCCCAGGATATGGCTACACCTTC. Its protein is CASSQIPGYGYTF.